What follows are 16 T cell receptor beta chains derived from one specimen sequenced in a study of CD8 T cells in Susac syndrome. RNA totalling about 0.5 to 1 ug underwent reverse transcription with random hexamers. In TCRdb, the immunoSEQ multiplex PCR reads were re-called with MiXCR into one record per CDR3 protein. The sample has about 22,000 distinct CDR3 sequences, 93% seen once. Sequencing input: CD8+ T cells from PBMCs. The receptors originated from a human donor in good health.

The chain combines TRBV6-1 with TRBJ1-1, with 7 bases identical to TRBD1. Looked up from germline, CDR1 is MNHNS and CDR2 is SASEGT. V shed 10 bases, J shed 1 base, and the junction held 18 bases outside the gene matches. The CDR3 has 17 amino acids. The CDR3 DNA reads TGTGCCACCTTTGCCCCCCAAACAGGGGTTAAGAACACTGAAGCTTTCTTT. Protein product: CATFAPQTGVKNTEAFF.

This chain connects TRBV27 to TRBJ1-2; D is unclear. With 2 bases removed from V and 2 bases from J, the gap between germline ends came to 6 bases. CDR3 length equals 13 residues. Germline V CDR1 and CDR2: MNHEY, SMNVEV (reference sequence). The CDR3 region has the DNA TGTGCCAGCAGTTTACAAGAGAACTATGGCTACACCTTC. It encodes CASSLQENYGYTF.

The J gene is TRBJ1-1, the V gene TRBV25-1; D remains unclear. V lost 0 bases and J lost 1, with 3 bases in between. The CDR3 runs to 13 residues. Germline CDR1 reads MGHDK; CDR2 reads SYGVNS. CDR3 residues: CASSEYENTEAFF. The DNA for the CDR3 is TGTGCCAGCAGTGAATACGAGAACACTGAAGCTTTCTTT.

The V call is TRBV7-9, the J call TRBJ1-5, with 9 bases matching TRBD1. Per the germline V gene, CDR1 is SEHNR and CDR2 is FQNEAQ (reference sequence). CDR3 length equals 15 residues. V lost 1 base and J lost 9; bases outside the gene matches: 7. In DNA, the CDR3 is TGTGCCAGCAGCTTAGAAGGACAGGGGTACATGCCCCAGCATTTT. Its protein is CASSLEGQGYMPQHF.

The J gene is TRBJ2-7, the V gene TRBV6-5, with unresolved D. Per germline, CDR1 MNHEY and CDR2 SVGAGI. V was trimmed by 2 bases and J by 2 bases, leaving 10 bases between them. The CDR3 loop spans 14 amino acids. In DNA form, the CDR3 reads TGTGCCAGCAGTTACGTCGGCCTTACCTACGAGCAGTACTTC. This gives the protein CASSYVGLTYEQYF.

The chain links TRBV6-2 or TRBV6-3 to TRBJ2-1; D might be TRBD2 (6 bases). Germline assignment: CDR1 MNHEY and CDR2 SVGEGT. Trimming shortened V by 5 bases and J by 10 bases, and 24 bases separated the two germline ends. The CDR3 has 16 residues. CDR3 in DNA: TGTGCCAGCAGTCCCCTGTCCCTTGCGGGGCCGGGAGAGCAGTTCTTC. Residues: CASSPLSLAGPGEQFF.

The chain couples TRBV5-4 to TRBJ2-7; the match to TRBD1 covers 7 bases. The ends lost 4 bases at V and 4 bases at J; junction bases unmatched: 8. The CDR3 extends over 14 amino acids. From germline, CDR1 is SGHNT and CDR2 YYREEE (reference sequence). CDR3 DNA: TGTGCCAGCAGCCTGGGGGACAGACCTTACGAGCAGTACTTC. It encodes CASSLGDRPYEQYF. Based on the CDR3 plus reference TRBV5-4 and TRBJ2-7, the full variable domain is ETGVTQSPTHLIKTRGQQVTLRCSSQSGHNTVSWYQQALGQGPQFIFQYYREEENGRGNFPPRFSGLQFPNYSSELNVNALELDDSALYLCASSLGDRPYEQYFGPGTRLTVT.

This rearrangement joins TRBV27 to TRBJ2-7; D possibly corresponds to TRBD1 (5 bases). V was trimmed by 8 bases and J by 2 bases, leaving 10 bases between them. The CDR3 runs to 12 residues. Germline V lookup: CDR1 MNHEY, CDR2 SMNVEV (reference sequence). This chain's CDR3 is CASAGLTYEQYF. The CDR3 DNA reads TGTGCCAGCGCAGGGTTGACCTACGAGCAGTACTTC.

The chain employs TRBV14 and TRBJ2-7; 7 nucleotides match TRBD1. The junction had 10 bases not matched to a gene; V was cut back by 1 base and J by 4 bases. Germline V gives CDR1 SGHDN, CDR2 FVKESK. The CDR3 is 16 amino acids. CDR3: CASSQGGSRDSYEQYF. CDR3 coding DNA: TGTGCCAGCAGCCAAGGAGGGTCCCGGGACAGTTACGAGCAGTACTTC.

CDR3 sequence: CASSSPDRPNQPQHF. In nucleotides, the CDR3 is TGTGCCAGCAGTTCCCCGGACCGACCCAATCAGCCCCAGCATTTT. The gene calls are TRBV6-2 or TRBV6-3 and TRBJ1-5; D is ambiguous. CDR1 MNHEY and CDR2 SVGEGT come from the germline V gene. CDR3 length equals 15 residues. Trimming took 4 bases from V and 3 from J, leaving 13 bases between them.

Only one count was recorded for this clonotype. The CDR3 protein is CATSGVSGEQYF. In DNA form, the CDR3 reads TGTGCCACCTCAGGGGTGAGTGGCGAGCAGTACTTC. This chain connects TRBV5-6 to TRBJ2-7; D might be TRBD1 (6 bases). The V end lost 9 bases, the J end lost 6 bases, and 16 bases lay between the germline ends. The CDR3 is made up of 12 amino acids. The V gene's germline CDR1 is SGHDT and CDR2 YYEEEE. The complete variable domain, with remaining parts taken from reference TRBV5-6 and TRBJ2-7, reads DAGVTQSPTHLIKTRGQQVTLRCSPKSGHDTVSWYQQALGQGPQFIFQYYEEEERQRGNFPDRFSGHQFPNYSSELNVNALLLGDSALYLCATSGVSGEQYFGPGTRLTVT.

The sample holds a few counts of this clonotype. This chain joins TRBV7-2 and TRBJ2-7; D remains ambiguous. In germline, CDR1 is SGHTA, CDR2 FQGNSA. The CDR3 is 13 residues long. Trimming cost V 2 bases and J 1 base, with 6 bases left between them. The CDR3 here is CASSLTPSYEQYF. DNA for the CDR3: TGTGCCAGCAGCTTAACCCCTTCCTACGAGCAGTACTTC. Drawing the rest from reference TRBV7-2 and TRBJ2-7, the complete variable domain is GAGVSQSPSNKVTEKGKDVELRCDPISGHTALYWYRQSLGQGLEFLIYFQGNSAPDKSGLPSDRFSAERTGGSVSTLTIQRTQQEDSAVYLCASSLTPSYEQYFGPGTRLTVT.

This chain joins TRBV7-2 and TRBJ1-5, with D maybe TRBD1 (5 bases). CDR3 size: 13 residues. Germline values: CDR1 SGHTA, CDR2 FQGNSA. Trimming pared 6 bases from V and 4 bases from J, leaving 10 bases between. CDR3 in amino acids: CASRGHRNQPQHF. The CDR3 nucleotides read TGTGCCAGCAGAGGACATCGGAATCAGCCCCAGCATTTT.

In its sample, this clonotype was seen a few times. The rearrangement links TRBV2 to TRBJ2-7; D is perhaps TRBD2 (6 bases). CDR3 size: 13 residues. The V and J ends lost 6 bases and 2 bases respectively, with 11 bases between them. Germline CDR1 and CDR2: SNHLY and FYNNEI. As DNA, the CDR3 is TGTGCCAGCAGGCCGGGAGAGCCCTACGAGCAGTACTTC. The encoded protein is CASRPGEPYEQYF.

The rearrangement links TRBV4-3 to TRBJ2-3; 9 bases are a match to TRBD1. The ends lost 1 base at V and 4 bases at J; junction bases unmatched: 6. CDR3 size: 16 residues. The germline gives CDR1 LGHNA, CDR2 YSLEER. In DNA, the CDR3 is TGCGCCAGCAGCCAAGTGCAGGGACAGGGTTCAGATACGCAGTATTTT. Its protein is CASSQVQGQGSDTQYF.

CDR3 in DNA: TGTGCCAGCACCCTCTCTCGGGGCACTGGAAACACCATATATTTT. Its protein product is CASTLSRGTGNTIYF. This sequence joins TRBV7-2 and TRBJ1-3, with TRBD1 as a possible D gene (5 bases). The V and J ends lost 7 bases and 2 bases respectively, with 15 bases between them. In germline, CDR1 is SGHTA, CDR2 FQGNSA. This CDR3 has 15 residues.